The clone carrying this TCR beta chain is a singleton in its sample. As yet, its antigen is unknown. This specimen belongs to a study of T-cell memory formation after mild COVID-19. Across the study: TCR clustering was largely donor specific.

From the 5' RACE reads, TCRdb called clonotypes with MiXCR, one entry per CDR3 protein. The sample has around 300,000 distinct CDR3 sequences, around 15% seen once. This CDR3 region has 12 residues. CDR1 and CDR2 from the germline V gene are DFQATT and SNEGSKA (reference sequence). Germline trimming cut 7 bases from V and 4 bases from J; bases unmatched to any gene: 3. Study conclusions and caveats: Memory cells collected pre-infection included some clones that later responded, suggesting cross-reactive memory joined.

The sample consisted of PBMCs or a T cell subset sorted from them (not recorded which). V and J are TRBV20-1 and TRBJ2-3; TRBD2 agrees at 9 bases. The TCR originated in a man aged 18 to 29 who had mild COVID-19 (a few samples of this study predate the infection). Cell type and time point are not known. The CDR3 reads CSVLAGSDTQYF. CDR3 nucleotides: TGCAGTGTACTAGCGGGTTCAGATACGCAGTATTTT.